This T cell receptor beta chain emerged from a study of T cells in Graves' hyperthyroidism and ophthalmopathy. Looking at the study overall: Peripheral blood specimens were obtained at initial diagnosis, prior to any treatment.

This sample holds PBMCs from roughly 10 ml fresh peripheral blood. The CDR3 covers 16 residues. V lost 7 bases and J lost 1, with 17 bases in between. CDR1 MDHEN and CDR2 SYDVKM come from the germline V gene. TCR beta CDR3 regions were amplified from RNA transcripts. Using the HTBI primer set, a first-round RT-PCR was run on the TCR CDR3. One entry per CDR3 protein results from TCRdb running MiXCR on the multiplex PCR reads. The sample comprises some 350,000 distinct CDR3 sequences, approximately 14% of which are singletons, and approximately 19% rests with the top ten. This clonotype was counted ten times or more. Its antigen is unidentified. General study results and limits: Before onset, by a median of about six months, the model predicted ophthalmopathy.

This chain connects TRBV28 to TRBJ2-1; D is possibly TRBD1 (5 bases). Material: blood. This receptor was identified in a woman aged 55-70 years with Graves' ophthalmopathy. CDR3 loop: CASIGQARRSYNEQFF. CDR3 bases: TGTGCCAGCATTGGACAAGCCCGGCGGTCCTACAATGAGCAGTTCTTC.